Included here is one T cell receptor (beta chain) sequence, with context. The germline CDR1 and CDR2 sequences are SGHTA and FQGNSA. The CDR3 runs to 19 residues. J gave up 3 bases and V 2 bases, and 12 bases lay outside the gene matches. The data were taken from a study of cytomegalovirus exposure and HLA in healthy donors. This PCR relied on a set of 60 Vbeta primers and 13 Jbeta primers. The assay was immunoSEQ multiplex PCR, and TCRdb's table has in-frame clones only and misses some. Here the sample spans 53,000 or so clones, roughly 75% being singletons. The TCR originated in a young man in good health and CMV-seropositive. Material: PBMCs. V usage is TRBV7-2 and J usage is TRBJ2-2; TRBD2 aligns across 10 bases. CDR3 in amino acids: CASSLPSSSGGADTGELFF. As DNA, the CDR3 is TGTGCCAGCAGCTTACCAAGCTCGAGCGGGGGGGCTGACACCGGGGAGCTGTTTTTT.